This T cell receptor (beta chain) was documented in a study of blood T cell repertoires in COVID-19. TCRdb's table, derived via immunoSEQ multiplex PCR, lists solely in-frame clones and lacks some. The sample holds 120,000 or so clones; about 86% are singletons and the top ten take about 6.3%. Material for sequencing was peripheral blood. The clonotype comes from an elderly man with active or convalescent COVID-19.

CDR3 in amino acids: CATSDQTPGQPNTEAFF. The CDR3 DNA is TGTGCCACCAGTGATCAAACCCCGGGACAGCCGAACACTGAAGCTTTCTTT. V is TRBV24-1 and J is TRBJ1-1, with 7 bases aligning to TRBD1. The junction had 10 bases not matched to a gene; V was cut back by 3 bases and J by 1 base. Germline assignment: CDR1 KGHDR and CDR2 SFDVKD. The CDR3 loop spans 17 amino acids.